This TCR beta chain was retrieved from a study of CD8 T cells in ankylosing spondylitis (dated by TCRdb to about 2017). In terms of the full investigation: The study set out to find disease-linked TCR variants by profiling T cell receptor beta repertoires in ankylosing spondylitis patients and healthy donors. The full study cohort comprised 20 to 25 ankylosing spondylitis patients and some 110 healthy donors. Peripheral blood was sampled, and synovial fluid was additionally collected from ankylosing spondylitis patients. Broader findings and caveats from the paper: The disease-linked clones were reported as significantly enriched in matched synovial fluid samples from ankylosing spondylitis patients. Some motif variants were previously reported in synovial fluid and blood of reactive arthritis patients, suggesting common disease-initiation mechanisms. In peripheral blood, the disease-linked clones were found at relatively low frequencies and had a CD8+ phenotype. A TCR beta motif made up of several highly homologous amino acid variants appeared to be characteristic of blood from ankylosing spondylitis patients.

As concerns this clonotype: Its target antigen remains unknown. The record has no base qualities; no much larger clone is one base away.

The listed sequencing device is Illumina HiSeq 2500. TCR beta libraries were prepared by quantitative 5'-RACE with molecular barcodes. Per the original workflow: A new computational method based on a probabilistic model of VDJ rearrangement was used to identify disease-linked TCR variants. The public reads were reanalyzed by TCRdb: fastp trimming at Q25, MiXCR alignment, in-frame beta chains only. Here each entry gathers all rows of one CDR3 protein and keeps the most common genes and DNA. The V and J calls, along with clone size, are taken from TCRdb and not from the paper's own processing. Here the sample has about 89,000 distinct CDR3 sequences; around 25% occur a single time. Clones ranked in the top ten supply around 60% of the sample. V loses 6 bases at its end and J loses 5 bases; junction bases beyond the gene matches: 10. According to the germline V gene (reference sequence), CDR1 reads DFQATT and CDR2 reads SNEGSKA. Taken from cysteine to phenylalanine, the CDR3 has 14 residues. Only CDR3 DNA remains: 42 bases, in frame from the first base.

What was sequenced was blood, either unsorted or a sorted T cell fraction (not recorded which). The sequence derives from a male donor with ankylosing spondylitis or in good health (not recorded which). The rearrangement joined TRBV20-1 to TRBJ1-5, with 7 middle bases fitting TRBD1. Here the CDR3 is given as CSAVRTGPYQPQHF. The DNA sequence is given as TGCAGTGCAGTCAGGACAGGACCGTATCAGCCCCAGCATTTT.